These 2 T cell receptor beta chains originate from one sample sequenced in a study of cytomegalovirus exposure and HLA in healthy donors. Primers for the PCR totalled 60 Vbeta and 13 Jbeta. The method was immunoSEQ multiplex PCR; TCRdb's version includes in-frame clones alone and lacks a portion of them. The table shows about 160,000 clones, with 65% to 85% occurring only once. The sample consisted of PBMCs. The receptors come from a woman aged 25 to 39 in good health and CMV-seropositive.

V and J are TRBV28 and TRBJ1-6; D unresolved. Per germline, CDR1 MDHEN and CDR2 SYDVKM. V lost 3 bases, J lost 4 bases, and 16 bases lay in between. The CDR3 loop spans 17 amino acids. For the CDR3, the DNA is TGTGCCAGCAGTTTCGGGGTCCGGGTGGGTTATAATTCACCCCTCCACTTT. Encoded protein: CASSFGVRVGYNSPLHF.

The J gene is TRBJ2-3, the V gene TRBV5-1; 13 bases map to TRBD2. This CDR3 contains 16 residues. Germline V gene sequence: CDR1 SGHRS, CDR2 YFSETQ. Losses at the gene ends were 5 bases for V and 2 bases for J; bases not matched to a gene: 5. The CDR3 DNA sequence: TGCGCCAGCAGGGGACTAGCGGGGCGAATCACAGATACGCAGTATTTT. Protein sequence: CASRGLAGRITDTQYF.